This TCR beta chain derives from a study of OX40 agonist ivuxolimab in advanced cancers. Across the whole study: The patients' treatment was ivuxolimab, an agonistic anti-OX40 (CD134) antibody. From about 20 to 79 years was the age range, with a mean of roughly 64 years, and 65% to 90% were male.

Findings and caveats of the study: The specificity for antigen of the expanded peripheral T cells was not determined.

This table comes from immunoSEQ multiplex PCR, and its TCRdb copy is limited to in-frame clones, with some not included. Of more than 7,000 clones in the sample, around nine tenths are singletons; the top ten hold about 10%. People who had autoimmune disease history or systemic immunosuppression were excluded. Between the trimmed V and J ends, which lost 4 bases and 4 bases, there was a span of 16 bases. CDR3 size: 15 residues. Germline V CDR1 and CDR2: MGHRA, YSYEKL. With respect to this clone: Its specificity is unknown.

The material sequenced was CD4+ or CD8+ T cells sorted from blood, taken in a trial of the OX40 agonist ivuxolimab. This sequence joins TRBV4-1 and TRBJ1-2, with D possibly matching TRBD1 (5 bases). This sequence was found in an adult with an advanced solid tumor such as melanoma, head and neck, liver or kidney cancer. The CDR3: CASSLGTATIYGYTF. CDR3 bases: TGCGCCAGCAGCCTAGGGACCGCGACGATCTATGGCTACACCTTC.